This T cell receptor beta chain originates from a study of blood T cell repertoires in COVID-19. Study as a whole: The United States, Italy and Spain were the sources of the acute and convalescent COVID-19 samples. PBMCs, B-cell-depleted T cells, or T cells were the source of the cDNA or gDNA that made up the material.

Original analysis: Amplified reference gene primers provided the basis for estimating nucleated cell counts. The assay was immunoSEQ multiplex PCR, and TCRdb's table has in-frame clones only and misses some. V, J and clone size derive from that table, while D and trimming were established from the DNA sequence. The top ten clones hold about 15% of a sample with under 80,000 clones, approximately 90% of them seen once. V dropped 0 bases and J dropped 0; count of bases not matched to a gene: 3. This CDR3 has 16 residues. Looked up from germline, CDR1 is LGHNA and CDR2 is YNFKEQ. The chain carries TRBV4-2 and TRBJ2-7; 9 bases match TRBD1. The source material was peripheral blood. This TCR was sampled from a man between 65 and 79 years old with active or convalescent COVID-19. The CDR3 sequence is CASSQEGTGTSYEQYF. The DNA of the CDR3 is TGTGCCAGCAGCCAAGAAGGGACAGGGACCTCCTACGAGCAGTACTTC.